The clone carrying this T cell receptor beta chain appeared many times. Its cognate antigen is unknown. A J-beta primer mix and a sample-barcoded 5' primer were used in a second PCR of about 6 to 12 cycles. From the 5' RACE reads, TCRdb called clonotypes with MiXCR, one entry per CDR3 protein. The sample contains around 850,000 distinct CDR3 sequences, approximately 35% of which appear only once. This specimen comes from a study of blood T cells in healthy people across ages. Whole-study results and caveats: Older individuals had lower TCR beta diversity per million T cells (the decline was roughly linear).

Deletions cut 3 bases from V and 3 bases from J, with 5 bases between. This CDR3 contains 12 residues. Aged roughly 6 to 100, donors were systemically healthy Caucasians from Russia. The draw of peripheral blood yielded approximately 10 milliliters from each donor. The clonotype originates from a man in his late teens or twenties in good health. The rearrangement links TRBV12-3 or TRBV12-4 to TRBJ1-2; D is ambiguous. The sequenced material came from blood. CDR3 protein: CASSFGDYGYTF. CDR3 sequence (DNA): TGTGCCAGCAGTTTTGGGGACTATGGCTACACCTTC.